Given below is one T cell receptor (beta chain) in context. The data are from a study of T cell changes during pregnancy in multiple sclerosis. Generated by immunoSEQ multiplex PCR, the TCRdb table keeps only in-frame clones and is missing some. The table has around 100,000 clones, about 89% seen once. The J segment lost 6 bases and the V segment lost 8 bases, leaving 4 bases of the junction unmatched. The germline gives CDR1 ENHRY, CDR2 SYGVKD. CDR3 length: 12 residues. Material: peripheral blood, obtained after pregnancy. The chain couples TRBV10-3 to TRBJ2-7; TRBD1 agrees at 10 bases. The clonotype was recovered from a female donor with multiple sclerosis, enrolled in a pregnancy study. The CDR3 nucleotides are TGTGCCATCCTTGGACAGGGGGGCGAGCAGTACTTC. This encodes CAILGQGGEQYF.